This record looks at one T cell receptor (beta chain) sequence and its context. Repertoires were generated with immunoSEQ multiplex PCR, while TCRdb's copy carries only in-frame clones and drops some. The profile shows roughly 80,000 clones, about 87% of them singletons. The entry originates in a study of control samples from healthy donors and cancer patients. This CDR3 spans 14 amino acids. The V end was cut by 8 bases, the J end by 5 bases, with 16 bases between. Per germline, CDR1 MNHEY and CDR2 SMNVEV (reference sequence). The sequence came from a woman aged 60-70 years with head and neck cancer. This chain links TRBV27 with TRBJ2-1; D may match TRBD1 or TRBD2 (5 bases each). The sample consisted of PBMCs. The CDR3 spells CASWDPPPNNEQFF. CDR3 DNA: TGTGCCAGCTGGGACCCACCGCCGAACAATGAGCAGTTCTTC.